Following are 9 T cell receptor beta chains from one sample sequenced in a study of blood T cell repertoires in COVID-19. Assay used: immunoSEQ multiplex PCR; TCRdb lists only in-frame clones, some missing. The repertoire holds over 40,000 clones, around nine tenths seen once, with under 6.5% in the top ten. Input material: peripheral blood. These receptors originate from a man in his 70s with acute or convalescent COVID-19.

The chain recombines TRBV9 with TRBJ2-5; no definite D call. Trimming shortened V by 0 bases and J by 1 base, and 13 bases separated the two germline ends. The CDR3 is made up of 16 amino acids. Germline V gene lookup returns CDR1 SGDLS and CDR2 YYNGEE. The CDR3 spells CASSVAPGSVQETQYF. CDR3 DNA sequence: TGTGCCAGCAGCGTAGCTCCCGGTTCGGTCCAAGAGACCCAGTACTTC.

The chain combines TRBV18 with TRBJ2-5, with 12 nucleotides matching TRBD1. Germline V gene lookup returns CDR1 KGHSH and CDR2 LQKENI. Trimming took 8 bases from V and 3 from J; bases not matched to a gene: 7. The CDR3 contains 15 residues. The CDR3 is CASHGGQGAKETQYF. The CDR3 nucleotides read TGTGCCAGCCACGGGGGACAGGGGGCGAAAGAGACCCAGTACTTC. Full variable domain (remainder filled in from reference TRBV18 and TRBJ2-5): NAGVMQNPRHLVRRRGQEARLRCSPMKGHSHVYWYRQLPEEGLKFMVYLQKENIIDESGMPKERFSAEFPKEGPSILRIQQVVRGDSAAYFCASHGGQGAKETQYFGPGTRLLVL.

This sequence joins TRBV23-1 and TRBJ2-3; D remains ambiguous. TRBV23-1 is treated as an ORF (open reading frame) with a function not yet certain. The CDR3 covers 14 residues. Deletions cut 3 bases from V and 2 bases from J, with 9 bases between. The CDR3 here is CASSHLNYTDTQYF. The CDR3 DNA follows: TGCGCCAGCAGTCACCTAAATTACACAGATACGCAGTATTTT.

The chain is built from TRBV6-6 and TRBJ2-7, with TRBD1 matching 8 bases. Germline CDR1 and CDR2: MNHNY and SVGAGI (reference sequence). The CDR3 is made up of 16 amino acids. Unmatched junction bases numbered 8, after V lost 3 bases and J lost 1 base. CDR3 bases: TGTGCCAGCAGTTATCGTTCGGACAGGGTTTCCTACGAGCAGTACTTC. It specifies CASSYRSDRVSYEQYF.

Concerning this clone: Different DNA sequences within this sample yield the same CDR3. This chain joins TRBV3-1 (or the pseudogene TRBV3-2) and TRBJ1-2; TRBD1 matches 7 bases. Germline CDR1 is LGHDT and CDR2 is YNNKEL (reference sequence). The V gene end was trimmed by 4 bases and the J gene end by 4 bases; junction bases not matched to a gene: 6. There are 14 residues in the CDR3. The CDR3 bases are TGTGCCAGCAGCCCCAACAGGGGTTCCTATGGCTACACCTTC. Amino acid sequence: CASSPNRGSYGYTF.

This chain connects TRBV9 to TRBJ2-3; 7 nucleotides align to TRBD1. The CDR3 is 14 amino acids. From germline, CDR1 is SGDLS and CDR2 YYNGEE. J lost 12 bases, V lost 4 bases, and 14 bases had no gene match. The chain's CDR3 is CASSPQNPQGSQYF. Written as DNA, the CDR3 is TGTGCCAGCAGCCCCCAGAACCCACAGGGGTCCCAGTATTTT. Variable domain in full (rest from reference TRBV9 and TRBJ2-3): DSGVTQTPKHLITATGQRVTLRCSPRSGDLSVYWYQQSLDQGLQFLIQYYNGEERAKGNILERFSAQQFPDLHSELNLSSLELGDSALYFCASSPQNPQGSQYFGPGTRLTVL.

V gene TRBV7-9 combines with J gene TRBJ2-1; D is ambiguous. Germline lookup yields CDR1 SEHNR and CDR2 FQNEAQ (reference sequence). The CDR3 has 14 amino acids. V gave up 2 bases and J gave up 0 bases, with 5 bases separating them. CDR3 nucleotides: TGTGCCAGCAGCTTACGTAACTCCTACAATGAGCAGTTCTTC. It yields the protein CASSLRNSYNEQFF. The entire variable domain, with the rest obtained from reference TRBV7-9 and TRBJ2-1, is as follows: DTGVSQNPRHKITKRGQNVTFRCDPISEHNRLYWYRQTLGQGPEFLTYFQNEAQLEKSRLLSDRFSAERPKGSFSTLEIQRTEQGDSAMYLCASSLRNSYNEQFFGPGTRLTVL.

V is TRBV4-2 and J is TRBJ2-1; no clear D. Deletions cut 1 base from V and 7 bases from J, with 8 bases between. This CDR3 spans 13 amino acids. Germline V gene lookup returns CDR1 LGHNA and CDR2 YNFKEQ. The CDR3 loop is CASSQGTGNEQFF. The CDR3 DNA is TGTGCCAGCAGCCAAGGCACGGGTAATGAGCAGTTCTTC.

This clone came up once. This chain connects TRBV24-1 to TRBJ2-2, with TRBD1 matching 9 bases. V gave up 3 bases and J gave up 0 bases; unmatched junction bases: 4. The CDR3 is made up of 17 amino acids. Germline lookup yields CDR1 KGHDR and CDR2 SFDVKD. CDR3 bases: TGTGCCACCAGTGATCACAGGGGGCGGGCGAACACCGGGGAGCTGTTTTTT. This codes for CATSDHRGRANTGELFF.